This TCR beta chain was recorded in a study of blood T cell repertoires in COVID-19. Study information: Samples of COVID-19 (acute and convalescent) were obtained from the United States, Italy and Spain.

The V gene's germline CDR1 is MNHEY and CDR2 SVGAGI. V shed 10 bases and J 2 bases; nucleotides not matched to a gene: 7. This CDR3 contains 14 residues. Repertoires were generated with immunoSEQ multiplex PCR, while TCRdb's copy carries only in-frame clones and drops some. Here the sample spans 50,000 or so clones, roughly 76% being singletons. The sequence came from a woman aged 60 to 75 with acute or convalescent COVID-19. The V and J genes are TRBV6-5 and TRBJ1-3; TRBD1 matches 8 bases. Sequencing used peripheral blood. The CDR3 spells CATRTGGAGNTIYF. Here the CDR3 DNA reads TGTGCCACTCGAACAGGGGGTGCTGGAAACACCATATATTTT.